This T cell receptor beta chain stems from a study of cytomegalovirus exposure and HLA in healthy donors. The PCR was carried out with 60 Vbeta primers and 13 Jbeta primers. Assay: immunoSEQ multiplex PCR; the TCRdb copy retains only in-frame clones and omits some. The sample records roughly 100,000 clones, approximately 66% being singletons. Concerning this clone itself: The target antigen is unknown.

Whole-study results and caveats: Rare TCR sequences predominated, though certain public TCRs were found in many donors.

The CDR3 covers 12 residues. CDR1 is MNHEY, CDR2 SVGAGI, per germline. The V end lost 5 bases, the J end lost 6 bases, and 8 bases lay between the germline ends. The chain has TRBV6-5 and TRBJ1-5; a weak D match, TRBD1 (5 bases). The source of this sequence is a man in his forties in good health and CMV-seropositive. The specimen was PBMCs. CDR3 nucleotide sequence: TGTGCCAGCAGTACCCAGGGTCAGCCCCAGCATTTT. It translates to CASSTQGQPQHF.